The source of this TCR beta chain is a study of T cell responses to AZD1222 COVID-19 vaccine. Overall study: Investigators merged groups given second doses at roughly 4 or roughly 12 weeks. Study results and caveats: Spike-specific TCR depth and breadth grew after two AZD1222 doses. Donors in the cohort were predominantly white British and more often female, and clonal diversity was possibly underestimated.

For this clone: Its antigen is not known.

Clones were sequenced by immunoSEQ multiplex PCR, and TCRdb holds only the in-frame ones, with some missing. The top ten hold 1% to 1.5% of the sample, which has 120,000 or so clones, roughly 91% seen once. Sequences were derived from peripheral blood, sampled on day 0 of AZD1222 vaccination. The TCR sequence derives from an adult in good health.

The CDR3 is CASSLARGGAKGDTQYF. In DNA, the CDR3 is TGTGCCAGCAGCTTAGCGCGCGGGGGGGCGAAAGGAGATACGCAGTATTTT. The chain joins TRBV7-9 to TRBJ2-3, with 9 bases that match TRBD2. J was trimmed by 5 bases and V by 0 bases; bases with no gene match: 9. This CDR3 contains 17 residues. The germline gives CDR1 SEHNR, CDR2 FQNEAQ (reference sequence).